This TCR beta chain was sequenced during a study of CD8+CD57+ T cells in acquired aplastic anemia. Study-wide findings and caveats: Among patients, CD8+CD57+ cells displayed less diversity than the total CD4+ and CD8+ pools did. Researchers report that about 28 CD8+ CDR3 sequences appeared in both patients and controls.

This clonotype was recorded many times. Its target is not known. In germline, CDR1 is DFQATT, CDR2 SNEGSKA (reference sequence). Trimming shortened V by 1 base and J by 6 bases, and 3 bases separated the two germline ends. This CDR3 is 11 amino acids long. Using genomic DNA as the template, TCR beta VDJ and CDR3 profiling was carried out. TCRdb ran MiXCR on the reads and lists one entry per CDR3 protein. The sample yields about 20,000 distinct CDR3 sequences, 40% seen once. Before being chosen for sequencing, patients had shown CD8+CD57+ cell expansion by flow cytometry. This chain links TRBV20-1 with TRBJ2-2, with unresolved D. The origin of this receptor is a human donor with aplastic anemia. Sequenced material: CD8+CD57+ T cells sorted from PBMCs. Described subset: bead-enriched CD8+CD57+ effector memory T cells from SAA patients. The CDR3 DNA reads as TGCAGTGCTAGAGTGGCCGGGGAGCTGTTTTTT. This sequence encodes CSARVAGELFF.